This T cell receptor beta chain was sequenced during a study of vaccination effects on CD4 cells after COVID-19. On this clone: Its antigen is unknown.

Within the ViraFEST assay, antigen-specific CD4+ T cells underwent expansion with viral peptide pools prior to sequencing. Following culture for around 9 days, CD4+ T cells were isolated. On days 3 and 7, fresh IL-2 medium replaced half the medium. Generated by immunoSEQ multiplex PCR, the TCRdb table keeps only in-frame clones and is missing some. There are approximately 22,000 clones in the sample; around 72% occur only once, and roughly 12% lies in the top ten. The sequence came from a human donor who received a COVID-19 vaccine. The sample was CD4+ T cells from PBMCs cultured with HCoV-229E spike peptides, taken before COVID-19 vaccination.

The CDR3 protein is CASSSLDSSGANVLTF. The CDR3 DNA sequence: TGTGCCAGCAGTTCCCTCGACTCGTCTGGGGCCAACGTCCTGACTTTC. The chain uses TRBV27 and TRBJ2-6; D remains ambiguous. The CDR3 is 16 residues long. Trimming cost V 4 bases and J 1 base, with 11 bases left between them. Looked up from germline, CDR1 is MNHEY and CDR2 is SMNVEV (reference sequence).